This T cell receptor beta chain was sequenced in a study of blood T cell repertoires in COVID-19. Looking at the study overall: PBMCs, B-cell-depleted T cells, or T cells provided the cDNA or gDNA that made up the material.

The repertoire was sequenced with immunoSEQ multiplex PCR; TCRdb's copy has only in-frame clones and lacks some. The sample includes roughly 260,000 clones, about 91% of them seen just once. This clone was counted a single time. This CDR3 spans 18 amino acids. Germline V lookup: CDR1 MDHEN, CDR2 SYDVKM. Trimming stripped 1 base from V and 4 bases from J, with 20 bases between. Material for sequencing was peripheral blood. This chain links TRBV28 with TRBJ2-1; D is ambiguous. The clonotype comes from a person aged 18 to 35 with COVID-19, enrolled during active disease. The CDR3: CASSLFFAARMTYNEQFF. The CDR3 bases are TGTGCCAGCAGTTTATTCTTCGCGGCCCGTATGACTTACAATGAGCAGTTCTTC.